These 25 T cell receptor beta chains came from one sample sequenced in a study of shared clonotypes between healthy human individuals. Using immunoSEQ multiplex PCR, the repertoire was profiled, and TCRdb retains in-frame clones only, with some absent. The profile shows about 2.4 million clones, over 85% of them singletons. Sequenced sample: naive CD4+ T cells from PBMCs. The subset here: CD45RA+ positively selected. These receptors were taken from a man aged 18 to 30 in good health. Some clones in this sample may be carry-over from other donors' samples.

The V and J genes are TRBV28 and TRBJ1-2; tentatively, D is TRBD1 (6 bases). Trimming removed 3 bases at V and 12 bases at J, with 14 bases between. Germline CDR1 and CDR2: MDHEN and SYDVKM. This CDR3 has 12 residues. CDR3 in amino acids: CASSFQQGMDTF. The CDR3 DNA reads TGTGCCAGCAGTTTCCAACAGGGTATGGACACCTTC.

The rearrangement uses TRBV12-5 and TRBJ2-2; D assignment may be TRBD1 or TRBD2 (5 bases each). The CDR3 contains 17 residues. The V gene lost 7 bases and the J gene lost 6 bases, with 24 bases spanning the gap. Germline V lookup: CDR1 LGHNT, CDR2 FRNRAP. The CDR3 DNA is TGTGCTAGTGCAACAGGCCGGGCTAGCCGGTTCGCCGGGGAGCTGTTTTTT. Amino acid sequence: CASATGRASRFAGELFF.

With respect to this clone: This sample also contains other DNA sequences that code for the same CDR3. The genes are TRBV14 and TRBJ2-5; D possibly corresponds to TRBD2 (6 bases). Germline V gene lookup returns CDR1 SGHDN and CDR2 FVKESK. V lost 1 base, J lost 5 bases, and 8 bases lay in between. This CDR3 is 13 amino acids long. CDR3 DNA sequence: TGTGCCAGCAGCCAAGCCGGGAGCGAGACCCAGTACTTC. Protein sequence: CASSQAGSETQYF.

This rearrangement joins TRBV14 to TRBJ2-1; D unresolved. The V and J ends lost 1 base and 6 bases respectively, with 13 bases between them. CDR1 and CDR2 (germline): SGHDN, FVKESK. CDR3 length equals 15 residues. The chain's CDR3 is CASSQVLVNTNEQFF. As DNA, the CDR3 is TGTGCCAGCAGCCAAGTCTTGGTCAATACCAATGAGCAGTTCTTC.

This clone was counted once. The chain carries TRBV5-6 and TRBJ1-1, with D perhaps matching TRBD1 (6 bases). The V end was cut by 4 bases, the J end by 0 bases, with 13 bases between. Germline V gives CDR1 SGHDT, CDR2 YYEEEE. This CDR3 contains 15 residues. The CDR3 nucleotides read TGTGCCAGCAGCACAGGGACACTTATGAACACTGAAGCTTTCTTT. Translated: CASSTGTLMNTEAFF.

This rearrangement joins TRBV4-1 to TRBJ1-3; D remains ambiguous. CDR3 length equals 15 residues. Trimming removed 2 bases at V and 4 bases at J, with 12 bases between. Germline values: CDR1 MGHRA, CDR2 YSYEKL. The CDR3: CASSQSGLGGNTIYF. In nucleotides, the CDR3 is TGCGCCAGCAGCCAATCCGGACTAGGCGGAAACACCATATATTTT.

Concerning this clone itself: The sample contains more than one DNA sequence encoding this CDR3. The chain has TRBV5-1 and TRBJ2-1; 7 nucleotides match TRBD1. This CDR3 is built from 14 residues. CDR1 is SGHRS and CDR2 is YFSETQ in the germline V gene. The V gene end was trimmed by 4 bases and the J gene end by 0 bases; junction bases not matched to a gene: 1. CDR3 DNA: TGCGCCAGCAGCGGGGACAGCTCCTACAATGAGCAGTTCTTC. Amino acids: CASSGDSSYNEQFF.

The table lists this clone with a count of one. Here the CDR3 reads CAWRPLGSYEQYF. The CDR3 DNA follows: TGTGCCTGGAGACCCCTTGGGTCCTACGAGCAGTACTTC. V is TRBV30 and J is TRBJ2-5; D unclear. The last part of the DNA fits TRBJ2-7 better; the J call may be wrong. CDR1 and CDR2 (germline): GTSNPN, SVGIG (reference sequence). The CDR3 spans 13 residues.

The count of this clone is one. The chain has TRBV28 and TRBJ1-1; a possible D gene is TRBD1 (6 bases). Looked up from germline, CDR1 is MDHEN and CDR2 is SYDVKM. The CDR3 is 14 residues long. Trimming took off 3 bases at V and 11 bases at J, with 19 bases between the two ends. CDR3 nucleotide sequence: TGTGCCAGCAGTTTGGCAGGGGATGATGAACGTGCTTTCTTT. It yields the protein CASSLAGDDERAFF. The whole variable domain, remainder taken from reference TRBV28 and TRBJ1-1, is DVKVTQSSRYLVKRTGEKVFLECVQDMDHENMFWYRQDPGLGLRLIYFSYDVKMKEKGDIPEGYSVSREKKERFSLILESASTNQTSMYLCASSLAGDDERAFFGQGTRLTVV.

The chain uses TRBV5-6 and TRBJ1-6; no clear D. Germline-derived CDR1 and CDR2 are SGHDT and YYEEEE. V was trimmed by 0 bases and J by 14 bases, leaving 12 bases between them. The CDR3 extends over 13 amino acids. The CDR3 DNA reads TGTGCCAGCAGCTTGGGATCCCCTCCGACCCTCCACTTT. It yields the protein CASSLGSPPTLHF.

The rearrangement uses TRBV6-5 and TRBJ1-4; tentatively, D is TRBD1 (6 bases). V was cut by 4 bases and J by 5 bases, with 14 bases left in between. This CDR3 is 15 amino acids long. CDR1 MNHEY and CDR2 SVGAGI come from the germline V gene. The CDR3 DNA follows: TGTGCCAGCAGTTCCTCGGACAGCGAGAATGAAAAACTGTTTTTT. Encoded protein: CASSSSDSENEKLFF.

V and J are TRBV9 and TRBJ2-2, with D tentatively TRBD2 (6 bases). Germline CDR1 reads SGDLS; CDR2 reads YYNGEE. The CDR3 is made up of 16 amino acids. The germline V and J ends were trimmed by 5 bases and 0 bases, with 14 bases remaining between them. The DNA for the CDR3 is TGTGCCAGCAGGGAGGACTACGGGGCGAACACCGGGGAGCTGTTTTTT. This gives the protein CASREDYGANTGELFF.

The rearrangement uses TRBV18 and TRBJ1-4; D possibly corresponds to TRBD1 (5 bases). Deletions cut 3 bases from V and 12 bases from J, with 14 bases between. The germline CDR1 and CDR2 sequences are KGHSH and LQKENI. The CDR3 covers 13 residues. CDR3 nucleotide sequence: TGTGCCAGCTCACCTCGGTACGAAGGGGAACTGTTTTTT. It specifies CASSPRYEGELFF.

J is TRBJ2-7 and V is TRBV23-1; D not certain. TRBV23-1 is labeled an ORF, and its function is uncertain. The CDR3 has 12 amino acids. Trimming pared 10 bases from V and 2 bases from J, leaving 12 bases between. CDR3 in amino acids: CATTVVAYEQYF. CDR3 coding DNA: TGCGCCACCACGGTTGTTGCCTACGAGCAGTACTTC.

The genes are TRBV15 and TRBJ1-5; the D gene is possibly TRBD1 (6 bases). The CDR3 extends over 17 amino acids. V was trimmed by 3 bases and J by 0 bases, leaving 15 bases between them. CDR1 and CDR2 (germline): LNHNV, YYDKDF (reference sequence). The CDR3 loop reads CATSSRAGGPSNQPQHF. DNA of the CDR3: TGTGCCACCAGCAGCCGAGCTGGGGGCCCTAGCAATCAGCCCCAGCATTTT.

As for this clone: Other DNA sequences in the same sample also yield this CDR3. The gene calls are TRBV5-1 and TRBJ2-2, with 10 bases that match TRBD2. Germline CDR1 and CDR2: SGHRS and YFSETQ. This CDR3 has 16 residues. After removal of 3 bases from V and 2 bases from J, the junction contained 4 bases not matched to a gene. The CDR3 DNA sequence: TGCGCCAGCAGCTCCAGACTAGCGGGTAACACCGGGGAGCTGTTTTTT. Its translation is CASSSRLAGNTGELFF. The full variable domain, rest sourced from reference TRBV5-1 and TRBJ2-2, is KAGVTQTPRYLIKTRGQQVTLSCSPISGHRSVSWYQQTPGQGLQFLFEYFSETQRNKGNFPGRFSGRQFSNSRSEMNVSTLELGDSALYLCASSSRLAGNTGELFFGEGSRLTVL.

The V and J genes are TRBV5-6 and TRBJ2-6; D is unresolved. The CDR3 spans 15 residues. The germline gives CDR1 SGHDT, CDR2 YYEEEE. Deletions cut 1 base from V and 0 bases from J, with 5 bases between. The CDR3 here is CASSLLGSGANVLTF. For the CDR3, the DNA is TGTGCCAGCAGCTTGTTGGGCTCTGGGGCCAACGTCCTGACTTTC.

The gene calls are TRBV30 and TRBJ1-1, with D perhaps matching TRBD1 (6 bases). The V gene lost 4 bases and the J gene lost 5 bases, with 23 bases spanning the gap. The V gene's germline CDR1 is GTSNPN and CDR2 SVGIG (reference sequence). The CDR3 sequence is 16 residues long. Written as DNA, the CDR3 is TGTGCCTGGATTACAAGGAGGGGACACCGAGGGACTGAAGCTTTCTTT. Encoded protein: CAWITRRGHRGTEAFF.

On this clone: The same CDR3 is also encoded by other DNA sequences in this sample. This chain connects TRBV30 to TRBJ1-1, with D perhaps TRBD1 (5 bases). Per germline, CDR1 GTSNPN and CDR2 SVGIG (reference sequence). The CDR3 extends over 12 amino acids. The V and J ends lost 3 bases and 5 bases respectively, with 10 bases between them. The CDR3 nucleotides read TGTGCCTGGAGCCGGCGGGGGACTGAAGCTTTCTTT. Its protein is CAWSRRGTEAFF.

The chain joins TRBV28 to TRBJ2-1, with 11 bases fitting TRBD2. Germline-derived CDR1 and CDR2 are MDHEN and SYDVKM. This CDR3 region has 22 residues. Germline trimming cut 1 base from V and 4 bases from J; bases unmatched to any gene: 21. The CDR3 nucleotides are TGTGCCAGCAGTTTATCCCTAGCGGGAGGTGGTTATTTGACCCGGGTATACAATGAGCAGTTCTTC. Encoded protein: CASSLSLAGGGYLTRVYNEQFF.

The gene calls are TRBV18 and TRBJ1-4; D ambiguous. V was shortened by 0 bases and J by 7 bases, with 12 bases between the two germline ends. This CDR3 has 15 residues. Looked up from germline, CDR1 is KGHSH and CDR2 is LQKENI. For the CDR3, the DNA is TGTGCCAGCTCACCACCGACCGGGTCCGCTGAAAAACTGTTTTTT. Protein sequence: CASSPPTGSAEKLFF.

CDR3 nucleotides: TGTGCCAGCAGTCCAGGACAGGATGGTGACTATGGCTACACCTTC. Translating gives CASSPGQDGDYGYTF. The chain recombines TRBV28 with TRBJ1-2, with TRBD1 matching 7 bases. Germline V gene sequence: CDR1 MDHEN, CDR2 SYDVKM. This CDR3 contains 15 residues. Germline trimming cut 5 bases from V and 3 bases from J; bases unmatched to any gene: 9.

This clone has just one count. V gene TRBV2 combines with J gene TRBJ2-5, with 8 bases identical to TRBD1. Germline CDR1 and CDR2: SNHLY and FYNNEI. V was pared by 11 bases and J by 5 bases, with 7 bases of the junction left unmatched. The CDR3 covers 12 residues. CDR3 sequence: CAWLTGGETQYF. The DNA for the CDR3 is TGTGCCTGGCTCACAGGGGGGGAGACCCAGTACTTC.

As concerns this clone: Other DNA sequences within the sample encode an identical CDR3. V and J are TRBV15 and TRBJ2-3; possible D gene TRBD2, 5 bases. V was trimmed by 0 bases and J by 5 bases, leaving 6 bases between them. Germline CDR1 is LNHNV and CDR2 is YYDKDF (reference sequence). CDR3 length: 13 amino acids. The CDR3 coding sequence is TGTGCCACCAGCAGAGATCGGGGAGATACGCAGTATTTT. Amino acids: CATSRDRGDTQYF.

This chain joins TRBV15 and TRBJ2-1, with D perhaps matching TRBD2 (6 bases). Germline V gives CDR1 LNHNV, CDR2 YYDKDF (reference sequence). Trimming cost V 1 base and J 7 bases, with 17 bases left between them. The length of the CDR3 is 16 residues. The CDR3 loop is CATSRGPRLDPNEQFF. Written as DNA, the CDR3 is TGTGCCACCAGCAGAGGACCTCGACTAGATCCGAATGAGCAGTTCTTC.